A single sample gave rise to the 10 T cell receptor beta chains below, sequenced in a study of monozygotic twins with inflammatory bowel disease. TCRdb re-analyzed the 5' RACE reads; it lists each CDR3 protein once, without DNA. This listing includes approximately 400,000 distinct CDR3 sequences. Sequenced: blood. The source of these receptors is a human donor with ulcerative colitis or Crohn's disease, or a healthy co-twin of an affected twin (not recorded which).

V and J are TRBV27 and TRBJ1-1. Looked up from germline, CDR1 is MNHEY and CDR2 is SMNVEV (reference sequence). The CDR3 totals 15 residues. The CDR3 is CASSSPGGGSTEAFF.

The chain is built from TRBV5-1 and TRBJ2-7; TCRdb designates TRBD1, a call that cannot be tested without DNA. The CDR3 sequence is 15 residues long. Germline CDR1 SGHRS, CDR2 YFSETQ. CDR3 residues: CASSLFSDKSYEQYF. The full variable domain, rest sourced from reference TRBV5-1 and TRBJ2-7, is KAGVTQTPRYLIKTRGQQVTLSCSPISGHRSVSWYQQTPGQGLQFLFEYFSETQRNKGNFPGRFSGRQFSNSRSEMNVSTLELGDSALYLCASSLFSDKSYEQYFGPGTRLTVT.

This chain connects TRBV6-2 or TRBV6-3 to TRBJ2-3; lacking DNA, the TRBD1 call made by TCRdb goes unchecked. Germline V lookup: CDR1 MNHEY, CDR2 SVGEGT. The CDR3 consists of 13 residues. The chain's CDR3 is CASSARGLDTQYF.

The CDR3 region is CASSSLGELDTQYF. This chain connects TRBV5-5 to TRBJ2-3; TCRdb calls TRBD2, which cannot be checked without DNA. Germline V gene data show CDR1 as SGHKS and CDR2 as YYEKEE (reference sequence). CDR3 size: 14 residues.

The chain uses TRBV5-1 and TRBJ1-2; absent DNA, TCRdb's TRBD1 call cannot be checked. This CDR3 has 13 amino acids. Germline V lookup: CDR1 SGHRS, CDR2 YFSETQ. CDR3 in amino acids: CASSLEQGFGYTF.

CDR3 residues: CASSLSTLNTEAFF. The V gene is TRBV5-1, the J gene TRBJ1-1. CDR1 is SGHRS and CDR2 is YFSETQ in the germline V gene. CDR3 length: 14 amino acids.

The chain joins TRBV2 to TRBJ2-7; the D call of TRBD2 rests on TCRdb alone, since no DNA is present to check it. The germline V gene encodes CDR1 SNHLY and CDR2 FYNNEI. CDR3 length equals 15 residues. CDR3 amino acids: CASVRNSQAHYEQYF.

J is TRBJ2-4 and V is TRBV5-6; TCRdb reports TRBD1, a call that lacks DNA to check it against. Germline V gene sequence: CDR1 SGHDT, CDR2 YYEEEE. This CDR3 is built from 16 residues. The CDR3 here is CASSVGGTLAKNIQYF.

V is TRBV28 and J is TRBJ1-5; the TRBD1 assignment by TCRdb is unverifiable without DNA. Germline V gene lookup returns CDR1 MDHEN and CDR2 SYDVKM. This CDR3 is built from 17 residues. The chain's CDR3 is CASSFHPGGVSNQPQHF.

This chain's CDR3 is CASSVGGGRAAEQYF. The chain is built from TRBV9 and TRBJ2-7; TCRdb selects TRBD2, and the lack of DNA leaves this call unchecked. Germline-derived CDR1 and CDR2 are SGDLS and YYNGEE. The CDR3 spans 15 residues.